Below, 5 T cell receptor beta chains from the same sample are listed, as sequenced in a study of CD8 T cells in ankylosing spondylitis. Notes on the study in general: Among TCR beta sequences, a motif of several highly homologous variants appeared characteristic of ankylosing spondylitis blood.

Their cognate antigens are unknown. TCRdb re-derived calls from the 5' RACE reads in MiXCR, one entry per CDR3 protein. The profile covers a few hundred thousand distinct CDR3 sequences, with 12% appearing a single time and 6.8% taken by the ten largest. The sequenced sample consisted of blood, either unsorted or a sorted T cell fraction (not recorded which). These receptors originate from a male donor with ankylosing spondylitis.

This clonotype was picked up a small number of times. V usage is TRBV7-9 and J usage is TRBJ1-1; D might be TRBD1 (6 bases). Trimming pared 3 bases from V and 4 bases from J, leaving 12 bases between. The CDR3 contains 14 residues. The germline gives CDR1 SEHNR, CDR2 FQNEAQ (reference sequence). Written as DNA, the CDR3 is TGTGCCAGCAGCTTTGTACAGGGAGCCACTGAAGCTTTCTTT. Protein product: CASSFVQGATEAFF.

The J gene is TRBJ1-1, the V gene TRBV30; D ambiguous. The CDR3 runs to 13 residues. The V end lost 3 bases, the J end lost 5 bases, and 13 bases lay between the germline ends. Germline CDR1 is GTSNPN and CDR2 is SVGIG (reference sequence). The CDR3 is CAWSADGETEAFF. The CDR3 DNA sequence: TGTGCCTGGAGCGCCGACGGGGAGACTGAAGCTTTCTTT.

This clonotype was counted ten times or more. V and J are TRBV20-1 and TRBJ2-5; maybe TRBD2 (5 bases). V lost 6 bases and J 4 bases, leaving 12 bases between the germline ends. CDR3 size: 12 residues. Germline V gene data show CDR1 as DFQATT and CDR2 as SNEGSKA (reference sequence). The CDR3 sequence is CSAERGGETQYF. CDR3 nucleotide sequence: TGCAGTGCGGAACGGGGTGGAGAGACCCAGTACTTC.

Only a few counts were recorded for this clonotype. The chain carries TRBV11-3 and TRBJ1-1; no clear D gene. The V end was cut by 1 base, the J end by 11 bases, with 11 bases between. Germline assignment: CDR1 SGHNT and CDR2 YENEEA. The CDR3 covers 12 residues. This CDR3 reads CASSLAPNRAFF. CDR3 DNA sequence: TGTGCCAGCAGCTTAGCCCCCAATAGGGCTTTCTTT.

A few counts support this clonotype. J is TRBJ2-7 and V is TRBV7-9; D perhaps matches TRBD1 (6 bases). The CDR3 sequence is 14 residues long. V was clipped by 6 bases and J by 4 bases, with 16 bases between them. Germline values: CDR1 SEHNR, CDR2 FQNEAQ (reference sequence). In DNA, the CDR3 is TGTGCCAGCAGTCCAGGGACACTGGCTTACGAGCAGTACTTC. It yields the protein CASSPGTLAYEQYF.